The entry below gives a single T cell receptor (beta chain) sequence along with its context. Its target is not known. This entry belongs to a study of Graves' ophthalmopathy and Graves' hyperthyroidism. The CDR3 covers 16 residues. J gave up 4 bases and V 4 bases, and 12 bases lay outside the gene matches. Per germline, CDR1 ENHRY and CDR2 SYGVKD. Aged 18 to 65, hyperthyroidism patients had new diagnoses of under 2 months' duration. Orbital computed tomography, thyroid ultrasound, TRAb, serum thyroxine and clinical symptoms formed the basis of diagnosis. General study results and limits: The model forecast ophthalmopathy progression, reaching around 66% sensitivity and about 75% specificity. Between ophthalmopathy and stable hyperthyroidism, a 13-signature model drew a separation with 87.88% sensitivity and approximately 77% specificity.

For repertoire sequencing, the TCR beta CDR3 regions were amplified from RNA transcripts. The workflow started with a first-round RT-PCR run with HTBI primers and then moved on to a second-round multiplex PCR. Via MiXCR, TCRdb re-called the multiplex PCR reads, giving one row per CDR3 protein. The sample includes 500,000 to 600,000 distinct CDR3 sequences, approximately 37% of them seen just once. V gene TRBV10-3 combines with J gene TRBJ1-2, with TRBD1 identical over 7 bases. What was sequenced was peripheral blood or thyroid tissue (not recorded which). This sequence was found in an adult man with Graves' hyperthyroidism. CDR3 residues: CAISAELAGGAYGYTF. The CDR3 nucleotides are TGTGCCATCAGTGCGGAGCTAGCAGGGGGAGCCTATGGCTACACCTTC.